This T cell receptor (beta chain) was sequenced in a study of CD8+ T cells in alopecia areata. Findings of the study overall: On tofacitinib, scalp and blood still held many of the expanded lesional clones.

As concerns this clone: Its antigen is as yet unknown.

Treatment of the sample: oral pan-JAK inhibitor, 5-10 mg twice daily. Sequencing templates came from extracted RNA that was reverse transcribed into cDNA. Assay used: immunoSEQ multiplex PCR; TCRdb lists only in-frame clones, some missing. The repertoire holds fewer than 100,000 clones, about 64% seen once, with 15% to 19% in the top ten. The length of the CDR3 is 15 residues. The germline V gene has CDR1 SGHTA and CDR2 FQGNSA. The V segment lost 5 bases and the J segment 2 bases; nucleotides outside the gene matches: 8. This sequence was found in a human donor with alopecia areata. Sample: CD8+ T cells sorted from blood, taken at week 4, from a patient treated with tofacitinib. The chain uses TRBV7-2 and TRBJ2-5, with 7 bases fitting TRBD1. The chain's CDR3 is CASSRSTGSQETQYF. The CDR3 nucleotides read TGTGCCAGCAGCAGATCGACAGGGTCACAAGAGACCCAGTACTTC.